The 31 T cell receptor beta chains presented below share a single source sample, sequenced in a study of cytomegalovirus exposure and HLA in healthy donors. Primers included in the PCR were 60 Vbeta and 13 Jbeta primers. Some clones are missing from TCRdb's copy, which holds only in-frame ones; the method was immunoSEQ multiplex PCR. The sample contains around 180,000 clones, roughly 84% of which appear only once. What was sequenced was PBMCs. The source of these receptors is a girl less than two years old in good health and CMV-seronegative.

The genes are TRBV7-9 and TRBJ2-7, with D perhaps TRBD2 (6 bases). With 5 bases removed from V and 4 bases from J, the gap between germline ends came to 12 bases. Germline lookup yields CDR1 SEHNR and CDR2 FQNEAQ (reference sequence). The CDR3 runs to 13 residues. The CDR3 spells CASSPEGRYEQYF. The DNA for the CDR3 is TGTGCCAGCAGCCCGGAGGGGCGGTACGAGCAGTACTTC. Full variable domain (outside the CDR3, taken from reference TRBV7-9 and TRBJ2-7): DTGVSQNPRHKITKRGQNVTFRCDPISEHNRLYWYRQTLGQGPEFLTYFQNEAQLEKSRLLSDRFSAERPKGSFSTLEIQRTEQGDSAMYLCASSPEGRYEQYFGPGTRLTVT.

The rearrangement joins TRBV9 to TRBJ1-5, with D possibly being TRBD1 (5 bases). The length of the CDR3 is 14 residues. The V gene's germline CDR1 is SGDLS and CDR2 YYNGEE. Trimming took 4 bases from V and 2 from J, leaving 10 bases between them. CDR3 coding DNA: TGTGCCAGCAGCTTGGACAATGGCAATCAGCCCCAGCATTTT. This gives the protein CASSLDNGNQPQHF.

This chain links TRBV6-1 with TRBJ1-5; 10 bases agree with TRBD1. The V and J ends lost 1 base and 0 bases, in that order; junction bases with no gene match: 0. Looked up from germline, CDR1 is MNHNS and CDR2 is SASEGT. The length of the CDR3 is 16 residues. DNA for the CDR3: TGTGCCAGCAGTGAAGGGACAGGGGGTAGCAATCAGCCCCAGCATTTT. This gives the protein CASSEGTGGSNQPQHF.

The V and J genes are TRBV11-2 and TRBJ1-1; weak D call: TRBD1 (6 bases). The CDR3 totals 13 residues. The V gene's germline CDR1 is SGHAT and CDR2 FQNNGV. Trimming removed 4 bases from V and 0 bases from J, with 6 bases in between. The CDR3 is CASSSGVNTEAFF. The CDR3 DNA follows: TGTGCCAGCAGCTCAGGGGTGAACACTGAAGCTTTCTTT.

The rearrangement uses TRBV4-2 and TRBJ2-7; D unresolved. This CDR3 contains 12 residues. Trimming stripped 0 bases from V and 6 bases from J, with 6 bases between. The germline V gene encodes CDR1 LGHNA and CDR2 YNFKEQ. The CDR3 nucleotides read TGTGCCAGCAGCCAAGATACCGGCGAGCAGTACTTC. Its protein is CASSQDTGEQYF.

The V gene is TRBV7-2, the J gene TRBJ2-1; TRBD1 agrees at 9 bases. The V gene's germline CDR1 is SGHTA and CDR2 FQGNSA. This CDR3 region has 14 residues. Trimming took 3 bases from V and 5 from J; bases not matched to a gene: 2. The CDR3 coding sequence is TGTGCCAGCAGCTTTGACAGGGGGAACAATGAGCAGTTCTTC. It is translated as CASSFDRGNNEQFF. The full variable domain, completed using reference TRBV7-2 and TRBJ2-1, is GAGVSQSPSNKVTEKGKDVELRCDPISGHTALYWYRQSLGQGLEFLIYFQGNSAPDKSGLPSDRFSAERTGGSVSTLTIQRTQQEDSAVYLCASSFDRGNNEQFFGPGTRLTVL.

The CDR3 protein is CASSLGWTGAATNEKLFF. In DNA form, the CDR3 reads TGTGCCAGCAGCTTAGGCTGGACAGGGGCAGCAACTAATGAAAAACTGTTTTTT. V gene TRBV7-9 combines with J gene TRBJ1-4, with TRBD1 matching over 9 bases. This CDR3 is built from 18 residues. In germline, CDR1 is SEHNR, CDR2 FQNEAQ (reference sequence). Trimming cost V 1 base and J 0 bases; bases outside gene matches: 6.

The genes are TRBV19 and TRBJ2-5; no clear D. Per germline, CDR1 LNHDA and CDR2 SQIVND (reference sequence). Trimming removed 3 bases from V and 2 bases from J, with 7 bases in between. The CDR3 runs 13 residues. In DNA form, the CDR3 reads TGTGCCAGTAGTATGTCCAGTCAAGAGACCCAGTACTTC. Its protein is CASSMSSQETQYF. Full variable domain (rest looked up from reference TRBV19 and TRBJ2-5): DGGITQSPKYLFRKEGQNVTLSCEQNLNHDAMYWYRQDPGQGLRLIYYSQIVNDFQKGDIAEGYSVSREKKESFPLTVTSAQKNPTAFYLCASSMSSQETQYFGPGTRLLVL.

The chain recombines TRBV9 with TRBJ1-1; no definite D call. The CDR3 covers 14 residues. V gave up 0 bases and J gave up 2 bases, with 8 bases separating them. Germline V gene lookup returns CDR1 SGDLS and CDR2 YYNGEE. For the CDR3, the DNA is TGTGCCAGCAGCGTAGGTGGGAGCAACACTGAAGCTTTCTTT. It specifies CASSVGGSNTEAFF.

The chain recombines TRBV5-1 with TRBJ2-7, with 9 nucleotides matching TRBD1. Trimming cost V 6 bases and J 5 bases; bases outside gene matches: 6. Germline assignment: CDR1 SGHRS and CDR2 YFSETQ. There are 13 residues in the CDR3. The CDR3: CASTLGQGDEQYF. Here the CDR3 DNA reads TGCGCCAGCACCCTGGGACAGGGTGACGAGCAGTACTTC. The full variable domain, with the rest looked up from reference TRBV5-1 and TRBJ2-7, is KAGVTQTPRYLIKTRGQQVTLSCSPISGHRSVSWYQQTPGQGLQFLFEYFSETQRNKGNFPGRFSGRQFSNSRSEMNVSTLELGDSALYLCASTLGQGDEQYFGPGTRLTVT.

The chain recombines TRBV10-3 with TRBJ2-5, with a possible D match to TRBD2 (5 bases). Deletions cut 4 bases from V and 5 bases from J, with 8 bases between. This CDR3 comprises 12 residues. CDR1 ENHRY and CDR2 SYGVKD come from the germline V gene. CDR3 coding DNA: TGTGCCATCAGTGGAAGCGGCGAGACCCAGTACTTC. It yields the protein CAISGSGETQYF.

The chain links TRBV19 to TRBJ2-7; weak D call: TRBD2 (5 bases). Germline V gene data show CDR1 as LNHDA and CDR2 as SQIVND (reference sequence). With 4 bases removed from V and 0 bases from J, the gap between germline ends came to 13 bases. This CDR3 contains 15 residues. The CDR3 DNA is TGTGCCAGTAGTAGGCACCTCGAGGGCTCCTACGAGCAGTACTTC. The encoded protein is CASSRHLEGSYEQYF. Based on the CDR3 plus reference TRBV19 and TRBJ2-7, the full variable domain is DGGITQSPKYLFRKEGQNVTLSCEQNLNHDAMYWYRQDPGQGLRLIYYSQIVNDFQKGDIAEGYSVSREKKESFPLTVTSAQKNPTAFYLCASSRHLEGSYEQYFGPGTRLTVT.

V and J are TRBV6-6 and TRBJ2-7; D perhaps matches TRBD2 (6 bases). Germline V CDR1 and CDR2: MNHNY, SVGAGI (reference sequence). The CDR3 is 13 amino acids. Deletions cut 4 bases from V and 3 bases from J, with 10 bases between. The CDR3 bases are TGTGCCAGCAGTTTGCTGGGAGGCTACGAGCAGTACTTC. This gives the protein CASSLLGGYEQYF.

This clone occurred once. V and J are TRBV30 and TRBJ2-5, with TRBD1 matching 8 bases. Germline V lookup: CDR1 GTSNPN, CDR2 SVGIG (reference sequence). This CDR3 is built from 14 residues. V was pared by 1 base and J by 5 bases, with 6 bases of the junction left unmatched. The CDR3 loop reads CAWSGTQGAETQYF. The CDR3 coding sequence is TGTGCCTGGAGTGGGACCCAGGGGGCCGAGACCCAGTACTTC.

This chain uses TRBV30 with TRBJ1-2; 8 bases are a match to TRBD1. After removal of 5 bases from V and 7 bases from J, the junction contained 6 bases not matched to a gene. This CDR3 is built from 12 residues. Germline CDR1 is GTSNPN and CDR2 is SVGIG (reference sequence). Here the CDR3 DNA reads TGTGCCTGGGGCCAGGGGGCTAGTGGCTACACCTTC. Its protein product is CAWGQGASGYTF. Combining the CDR3 with reference TRBV30 and TRBJ1-2 gives the whole variable domain SQTIHQWPATLVQPVGSPLSLECTVEGTSNPNLYWYRQAAGRGLQLLFYSVGIGQISSEVPQNLSASRPQDRQFILSSKKLLLSDSGFYLCAWGQGASGYTFGSGTRLTVV.

The count of this clone is one. The chain employs TRBV5-1 and TRBJ2-5; 7 bases agree with TRBD1. Germline values: CDR1 SGHRS, CDR2 YFSETQ. Trimming took 0 bases from V and 4 from J; bases not matched to a gene: 9. The CDR3 is made up of 16 amino acids. The CDR3 spells CASSLGATGSAETQYF. The CDR3 nucleotides are TGCGCCAGCAGCTTGGGGGCGACAGGGTCGGCAGAGACCCAGTACTTC.

V gene TRBV19 combines with J gene TRBJ2-2; a possible D gene is TRBD1 (6 bases). From germline, CDR1 is LNHDA and CDR2 SQIVND (reference sequence). There are 16 residues in the CDR3. With 7 bases removed from V and 1 base from J, the gap between germline ends came to 16 bases. The CDR3 DNA reads TGTGCCAGTACCTCGGGACATCCTATGAACACCGGGGAGCTGTTTTTT. As protein: CASTSGHPMNTGELFF. Using reference TRBV19 and TRBJ2-2 for the parts outside the CDR3, the full variable domain is DGGITQSPKYLFRKEGQNVTLSCEQNLNHDAMYWYRQDPGQGLRLIYYSQIVNDFQKGDIAEGYSVSREKKESFPLTVTSAQKNPTAFYLCASTSGHPMNTGELFFGEGSRLTVL.

The chain carries TRBV5-1 and TRBJ2-1, with 7 bases fitting TRBD2. Per the germline V gene, CDR1 is SGHRS and CDR2 is YFSETQ. The CDR3 sequence is 16 residues long. Unmatched junction bases numbered 7, after V lost 4 bases and J lost 0 bases. In DNA form, the CDR3 reads TGCGCCAGCAGCAGCGGGACTTCCAGCTCCTACAATGAGCAGTTCTTC. Protein sequence: CASSSGTSSSYNEQFF.

The CDR3 is CASSGHRGHDQETQYF. CDR3 DNA sequence: TGTGCCAGCAGCGGCCACAGGGGGCACGACCAAGAGACCCAGTACTTC. This chain links TRBV9 with TRBJ2-5; 9 nucleotides line up with TRBD1. The CDR3 loop spans 16 amino acids. The ends lost 3 bases at V and 0 bases at J; junction bases unmatched: 6. Germline values: CDR1 SGDLS, CDR2 YYNGEE.

V gene TRBV4-1 combines with J gene TRBJ1-1, with 8 bases fitting TRBD1. Per germline, CDR1 MGHRA and CDR2 YSYEKL. The ends lost 2 bases at V and 4 bases at J; junction bases unmatched: 9. This CDR3 region has 16 residues. CDR3 nucleotide sequence: TGCGCCAGCAGCCAACCCACCGGACAGGGAGGCACTGAAGCTTTCTTT. The encoded protein is CASSQPTGQGGTEAFF.

The V call is TRBV7-2, the J call TRBJ1-5; TRBD1 aligns across 9 bases. With V trimmed by 5 bases and J by 7 bases, 3 bases remained unmatched. CDR1 is SGHTA, CDR2 FQGNSA, per germline. CDR3 length: 13 amino acids. CDR3 protein: CASSMGQGQPQHF. For the CDR3, the DNA is TGTGCCAGCAGCATGGGACAGGGCCAGCCCCAGCATTTT. The variable domain in full, completed from reference TRBV7-2 and TRBJ1-5, reads GAGVSQSPSNKVTEKGKDVELRCDPISGHTALYWYRQSLGQGLEFLIYFQGNSAPDKSGLPSDRFSAERTGGSVSTLTIQRTQQEDSAVYLCASSMGQGQPQHFGDGTRLSIL.

This rearrangement joins TRBV4-3 to TRBJ2-7; 8 bases map to TRBD2. CDR1 LGHNA and CDR2 YSLEER come from the germline V gene. Unmatched junction bases numbered 5, after V lost 2 bases and J lost 2 bases. CDR3 length: 15 amino acids. The CDR3 reads CASSQISGGPYEQYF. CDR3 DNA sequence: TGCGCCAGCAGCCAAATCTCGGGAGGGCCCTACGAGCAGTACTTC.

V usage is TRBV30 and J usage is TRBJ2-7; perhaps TRBD2 as D (5 bases). V was trimmed by 5 bases and J by 9 bases, leaving 14 bases between them. CDR3 length: 11 residues. From germline, CDR1 is GTSNPN and CDR2 SVGIG (reference sequence). This CDR3 reads CAWEEARVQYF. In DNA form, the CDR3 reads TGTGCCTGGGAGGAGGCTCGCGTGCAGTACTTC. The full variable domain, rest sourced from reference TRBV30 and TRBJ2-7, is SQTIHQWPATLVQPVGSPLSLECTVEGTSNPNLYWYRQAAGRGLQLLFYSVGIGQISSEVPQNLSASRPQDRQFILSSKKLLLSDSGFYLCAWEEARVQYFGPGTRLTVT.

With regard to this clone: Germline is not matched at one junction end, which may reflect a read error. The chain carries TRBV10-3 and TRBJ1-6, with D maybe TRBD1 (6 bases). The CDR3 contains 15 residues. From germline, CDR1 is ENHRY and CDR2 SYGVKD. This chain's CDR3 is CAISESTGYNPPLHF. The CDR3 bases are TGTGCCATCAGTGAGAGTACAGGGTATAATCCACCCCTCCACTTT.

This sequence joins TRBV10-3 and TRBJ2-5; tentatively, D is TRBD2 (6 bases). The V end was cut by 0 bases, the J end by 6 bases, with 14 bases between. Germline CDR1 and CDR2: ENHRY and SYGVKD. The CDR3 runs 15 residues. This CDR3 is CAISESTGVVKTQYF. CDR3 sequence (DNA): TGTGCCATCAGTGAGTCGACGGGGGTAGTAAAGACCCAGTACTTC.

V is TRBV7-8 and J is TRBJ1-1; D ambiguous. Germline V gene data show CDR1 as SGHVS and CDR2 as FQNEAQ. Trimming shortened V by 1 base and J by 0 bases, and 9 bases separated the two germline ends. CDR3 length: 15 residues. The CDR3 DNA sequence: TGTGCCAGCAGCTTAGGAAGACTGCTGAACACTGAAGCTTTCTTT. This encodes CASSLGRLLNTEAFF.

V is TRBV28 and J is TRBJ1-6; TRBD1 agrees at 8 bases. Germline trimming cut 2 bases from V and 5 bases from J; bases unmatched to any gene: 5. Germline assignment: CDR1 MDHEN and CDR2 SYDVKM. The CDR3 spans 16 residues. The CDR3 DNA sequence: TGTGCCAGCAGTTTAGACGGACAGGGAGATAATTCACCCCTCCACTTT. Amino acids: CASSLDGQGDNSPLHF.

The chain employs TRBV18 and TRBJ1-2; D gene ambiguous. CDR1 is KGHSH and CDR2 is LQKENI in the germline V gene. This CDR3 contains 14 residues. V lost 6 bases and J 3 bases, leaving 14 bases between the germline ends. In DNA form, the CDR3 reads TGTGCCAGCTCGTCTCGGAGGGAGGACTATGGCTACACCTTC. It yields the protein CASSSRREDYGYTF.

This chain connects TRBV14 to TRBJ2-3; 12 nucleotides agree with TRBD2. The V gene end was trimmed by 0 bases and the J gene end by 2 bases; junction bases not matched to a gene: 3. This CDR3 is built from 17 residues. The germline CDR1 and CDR2 sequences are SGHDN and FVKESK. CDR3 amino acids: CASSQDLAGGLTDTQYF. CDR3 bases: TGTGCCAGCAGCCAAGATCTAGCGGGAGGGCTCACAGATACGCAGTATTTT.

The chain employs TRBV11-3 and TRBJ2-3, with D possibly matching TRBD2 (7 bases). Germline V lookup: CDR1 SGHNT, CDR2 YENEEA. CDR3 size: 17 residues. V lost 0 bases and J lost 0, with 13 bases in between. As DNA, the CDR3 is TGTGCCAGCAGCTTAGACGGGGGGCGTCCTAGCACAGATACGCAGTATTTT. Translating gives CASSLDGGRPSTDTQYF. Full variable domain (outside the CDR3, taken from reference TRBV11-3 and TRBJ2-3): EAGVVQSPRYKIIEKKQPVAFWCNPISGHNTLYWYLQNLGQGPELLIRYENEEAVDDSQLPKDRFSAERLKGVDSTLKIQPAELGDSAVYLCASSLDGGRPSTDTQYFGPGTRLTVL.

As to this clone: A read error may account for a junction end that differs from germline. V and J are TRBV7-7 and TRBJ2-3; TRBD1 aligns across 8 bases. Looked up from germline, CDR1 is SSHAT and CDR2 is FNYEAQ (reference sequence). There are 14 residues in the CDR3. The CDR3 is CASSPRQGTDTQYF. DNA of the CDR3: TGTGCTAGCAGCCCAAGACAGGGGACAGATACGCAGTATTTT.